This T cell receptor beta chain was captured in a study of shared clonotypes between healthy human individuals. Study observations and caveats: Among four donors, approximately 5% of naive CD4 clonotypes were found in common.

The V and J ends lost 4 bases and 6 bases, in that order; junction bases with no gene match: 17. CDR1 and CDR2 from the germline V gene are ENHRY and SYGVKD. This CDR3 is built from 18 residues. Measured with immunoSEQ multiplex PCR; TCRdb has only the in-frame clones, and not every one. This table has 2 million to 2.5 million clones, about 92% appearing once. This clone appeared once. Its antigen is as yet unknown. The sample taken for sequencing was naive CD4+ T cells from PBMCs. Subset noted: CD45RA+ positively selected. The V gene is TRBV10-3, the J gene TRBJ2-4, with 8 bases aligning to TRBD1. The receptor was derived from a man aged 18 to 30 in good health. Some clones in this sample may be carry-over from other donors' samples. CDR3 bases: TGTGCCATCAGTGTCTCGTTCCTCGGACAGGGTGAGAGAAACATTCAGTACTTC. Residues: CAISVSFLGQGERNIQYF.